Given below is one T cell receptor (beta chain) in context. V shed 5 bases and J 2 bases; nucleotides not matched to a gene: 6. This CDR3 comprises 15 residues. Per germline, CDR1 SGHRS and CDR2 YFSETQ. CD8 cells regarded as naive lacked CD45RO, were positively chosen for CCR7, and omitted terminally differentiated effector memory CD45RA+ cells. This entry comes from a study of shared clonotypes between healthy human individuals. TCRdb keeps only in-frame clones here, not all; method: immunoSEQ multiplex PCR. The sample shows approximately 810,000 clones, roughly 92% of them seen only once. Sequenced input: naive CD8+ T cells sorted from blood. The sequence was collected from a man aged 25-45 years in good health. The chain recombines TRBV5-1 with TRBJ2-5, with TRBD2 matching 10 bases. The DNA of the CDR3 is TGCGCCAGCAGTACCGGGACTAGCGCGCAAGAGACCCAGTACTTC. It translates to CASSTGTSAQETQYF.